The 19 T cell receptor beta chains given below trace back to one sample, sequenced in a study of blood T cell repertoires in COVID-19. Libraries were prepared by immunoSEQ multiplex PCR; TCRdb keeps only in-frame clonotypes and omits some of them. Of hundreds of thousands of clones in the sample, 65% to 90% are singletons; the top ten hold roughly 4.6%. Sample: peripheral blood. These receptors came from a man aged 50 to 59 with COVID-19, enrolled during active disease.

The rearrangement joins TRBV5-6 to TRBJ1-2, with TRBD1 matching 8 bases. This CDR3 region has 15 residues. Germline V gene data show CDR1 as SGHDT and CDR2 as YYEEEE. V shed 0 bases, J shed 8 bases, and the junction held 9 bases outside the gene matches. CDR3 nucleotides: TGTGCCAGCAGCTTGGGGGTAGGACAGGGTGGAGGCTACACCTTC. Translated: CASSLGVGQGGGYTF.

CDR3 loop: CASSPRLAGVYNEQFF. The CDR3, as DNA: TGCGCCAGCAGCCCCCGGCTAGCGGGGGTCTACAATGAGCAGTTCTTC. The gene calls are TRBV5-1 and TRBJ2-1; 10 nucleotides line up with TRBD2. The junction had 7 bases not matched to a gene; V was cut back by 4 bases and J by 3 bases. The CDR3 runs to 16 residues. In germline, CDR1 is SGHRS, CDR2 YFSETQ.

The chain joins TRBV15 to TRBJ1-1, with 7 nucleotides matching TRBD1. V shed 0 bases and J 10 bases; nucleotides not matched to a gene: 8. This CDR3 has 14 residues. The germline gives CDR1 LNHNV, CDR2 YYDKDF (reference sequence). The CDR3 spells CATSRDRQGGRAFF. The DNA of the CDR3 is TGTGCCACCAGCAGAGATCGGCAGGGGGGAAGAGCTTTCTTT.

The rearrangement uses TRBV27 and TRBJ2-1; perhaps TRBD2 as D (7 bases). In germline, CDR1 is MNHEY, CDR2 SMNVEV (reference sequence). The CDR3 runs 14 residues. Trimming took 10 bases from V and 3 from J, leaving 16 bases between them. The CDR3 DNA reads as TGTGCCACCAAAGGGGGGGGAGACTACAATGAGCAGTTCTTC. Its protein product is CATKGGGDYNEQFF.

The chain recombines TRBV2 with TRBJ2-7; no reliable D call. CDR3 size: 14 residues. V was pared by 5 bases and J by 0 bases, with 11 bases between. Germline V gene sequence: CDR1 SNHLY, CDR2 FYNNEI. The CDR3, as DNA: TGTGCCAGCAGTTCCTTTCTGAGCTCCTACGAGCAGTACTTC. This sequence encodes CASSSFLSSYEQYF.

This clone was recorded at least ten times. CDR3 sequence reads: CASNPGVGEQYF. The CDR3 DNA sequence: TGTGCCAGCAATCCAGGGGTCGGCGAGCAGTACTTC. The gene calls are TRBV2 and TRBJ2-7; TRBD1 is a possible D gene (6 bases). Germline CDR1 reads SNHLY; CDR2 reads FYNNEI. V was cut by 7 bases and J by 6 bases, with 13 bases left in between. The CDR3 length is 12 residues.

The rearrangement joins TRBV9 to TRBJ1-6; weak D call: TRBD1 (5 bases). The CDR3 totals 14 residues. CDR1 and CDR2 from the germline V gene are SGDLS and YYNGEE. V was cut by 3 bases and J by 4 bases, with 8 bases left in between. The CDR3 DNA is TGTGCCAGCAGCGGACAGAGATATAATTCACCCCTCCACTTT. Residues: CASSGQRYNSPLHF.

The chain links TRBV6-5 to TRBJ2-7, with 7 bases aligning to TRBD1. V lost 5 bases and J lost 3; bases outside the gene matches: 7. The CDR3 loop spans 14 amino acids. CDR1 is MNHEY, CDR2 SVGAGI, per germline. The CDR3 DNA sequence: TGTGCCAGCAGTCCCCGACAGGGAATCTACGAGCAGTACTTC. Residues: CASSPRQGIYEQYF.

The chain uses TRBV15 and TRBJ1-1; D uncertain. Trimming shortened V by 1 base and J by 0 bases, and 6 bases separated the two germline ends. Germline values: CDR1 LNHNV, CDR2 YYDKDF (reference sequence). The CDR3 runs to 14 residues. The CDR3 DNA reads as TGTGCCACCAGCAGAGCGGGGATGAACACTGAAGCTTTCTTT. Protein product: CATSRAGMNTEAFF.

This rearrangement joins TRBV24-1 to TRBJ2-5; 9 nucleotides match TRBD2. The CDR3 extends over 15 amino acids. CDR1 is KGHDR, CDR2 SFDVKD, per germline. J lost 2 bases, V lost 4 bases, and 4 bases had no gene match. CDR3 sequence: CATSDPGLAQETQYF. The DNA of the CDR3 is TGTGCCACCAGTGACCCGGGACTAGCTCAAGAGACCCAGTACTTC.

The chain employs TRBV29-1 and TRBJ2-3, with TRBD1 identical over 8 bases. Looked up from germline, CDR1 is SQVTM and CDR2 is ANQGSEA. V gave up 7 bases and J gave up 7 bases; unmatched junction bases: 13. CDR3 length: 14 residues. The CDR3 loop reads CSAGAGQGVNTQYF. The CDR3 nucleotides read TGCAGCGCGGGGGCAGGACAGGGTGTAAATACGCAGTATTTT.

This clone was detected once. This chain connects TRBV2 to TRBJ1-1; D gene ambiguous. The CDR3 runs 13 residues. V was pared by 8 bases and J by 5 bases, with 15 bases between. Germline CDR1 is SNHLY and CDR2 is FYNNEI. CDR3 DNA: TGTGCCAGCCAGCCCTCTGAGGGAACTGAAGCTTTCTTT. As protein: CASQPSEGTEAFF.

The CDR3 DNA sequence: TGTGCCAGCAGTGAAAGCGGGACAGGGGGCTATGGCTACACCTTC. Translation: CASSESGTGGYGYTF. This chain connects TRBV6-1 to TRBJ1-2; 11 bases agree with TRBD1. V shed 2 bases and J 4 bases; nucleotides not matched to a gene: 3. Germline assignment: CDR1 MNHNS and CDR2 SASEGT. This CDR3 has 15 amino acids.

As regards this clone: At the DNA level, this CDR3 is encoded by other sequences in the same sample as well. In DNA form, the CDR3 reads TGTGCCAGCAGCCGACAGGGGCGTTACGAGCAGTACTTC. Its protein is CASSRQGRYEQYF. V is TRBV3-1 (or the pseudogene TRBV3-2) and J is TRBJ2-7; TRBD1 aligns across 8 bases. V shed 4 bases, J shed 4 bases, and the junction held 3 bases outside the gene matches. Germline lookup yields CDR1 LGHDT and CDR2 YNNKEL (reference sequence). This CDR3 is 13 amino acids long.

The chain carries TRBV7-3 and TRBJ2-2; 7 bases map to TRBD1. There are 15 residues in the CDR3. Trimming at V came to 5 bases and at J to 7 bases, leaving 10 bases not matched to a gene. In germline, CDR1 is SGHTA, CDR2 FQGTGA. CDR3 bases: TGTGCCAGCAGCACCGGCCACAGGGGTATCGGGGAGCTGTTTTTT. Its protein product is CASSTGHRGIGELFF.

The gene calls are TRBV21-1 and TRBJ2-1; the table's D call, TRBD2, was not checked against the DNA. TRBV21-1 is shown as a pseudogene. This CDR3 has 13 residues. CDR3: CASSGRLACEQFF. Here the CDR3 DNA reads TGTGCCAGCAGCGGTAGACTAGCTTGTGAGCAGTTCTTC.

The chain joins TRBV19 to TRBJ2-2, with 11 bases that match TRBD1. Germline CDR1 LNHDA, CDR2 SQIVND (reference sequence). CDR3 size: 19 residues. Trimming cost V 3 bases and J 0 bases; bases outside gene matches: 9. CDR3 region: CASSIRHVGQGANTGELFF. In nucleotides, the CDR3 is TGTGCCAGTAGTATTCGGCACGTGGGACAGGGGGCGAACACCGGGGAGCTGTTTTTT.

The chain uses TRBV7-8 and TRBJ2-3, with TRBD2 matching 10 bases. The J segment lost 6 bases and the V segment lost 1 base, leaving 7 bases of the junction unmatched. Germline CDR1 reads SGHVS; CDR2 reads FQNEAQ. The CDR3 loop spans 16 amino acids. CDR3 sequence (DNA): TGTGCCAGCAGCTTAGTTCCAGCGGGGGGGCCGGATACGCAGTATTTT. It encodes CASSLVPAGGPDTQYF.

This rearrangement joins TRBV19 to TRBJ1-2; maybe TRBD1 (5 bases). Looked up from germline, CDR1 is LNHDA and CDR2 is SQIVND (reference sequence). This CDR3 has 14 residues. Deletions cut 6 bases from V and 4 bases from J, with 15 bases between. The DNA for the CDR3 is TGTGCCAGTAGCCCCGACAGACACCTCTATGGCTACACCTTC. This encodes CASSPDRHLYGYTF.